This T cell receptor beta chain appears in the sequencing data of a study of neurological immune-mediated disorders. This clonotype was recorded at least ten times. Its antigen is not identified. With 10-nucleotide random UMIs, 5'RACE was used to make the cDNA. Over 170 million TCR-beta sequences from 15-18 subjects came out of each sequencing run. TCRdb processed the 5' RACE reads anew with MiXCR; each CDR3 protein has one entry. Of about 66,000 distinct CDR3 sequences listed, around 4.8% are singletons. Study results and caveats: No CDR3 amino acid sequences were shared by expanded clones across subjects, suggesting private repertoires in all groups. HTLV-1-associated myelopathy had the most TCR clonal expansion, while multiple sclerosis had the least, a level that fell below healthy controls.

Sequencing used PBMCs. This TCR derives from a woman in her seventies with multiple sclerosis.

CDR3 nucleotide sequence: TGTGCCACCAGTGATTCGGGGCAGGGGGACTATGGCTACACCTTC. As protein: CATSDSGQGDYGYTF. V gene TRBV24-1 combines with J gene TRBJ1-2, with 7 nucleotides matching TRBD1. V gave up 2 bases and J gave up 3 bases; unmatched junction bases: 5. The CDR3 contains 15 residues. Germline loops: CDR1 KGHDR, CDR2 SFDVKD.